The clone carrying this T cell receptor (beta chain) has just a few counts. Its antigen is currently unknown. The data were taken from a study of early T cells in non-severe SARS-CoV-2 infection. Study details: Sequencing of unsorted whole blood was done on bulk RNA, leaving chains unpaired. Findings and limits, study-wide: VDJdb matching, biased toward anti-spike CD8 responses, missed private and CD4 specificities.

V lost 2 bases to trimming and J lost 2 bases, with 13 bases between them. Germline CDR1 DFQATT, CDR2 SNEGSKA (reference sequence). The CDR3 runs 15 residues. Individual cDNA molecules were tagged with unique molecular identifiers, the study reported. Via MiXCR, TCRdb re-called the 5' RACE reads, giving one row per CDR3 protein. The sample consists of around 84,000 distinct CDR3 sequences, around 10% of them appearing once. The source is an adult who was a healthcare worker with PCR-confirmed SARS-CoV-2 infection or an uninfected control (not recorded which). The sequenced sample was whole blood. The chain uses TRBV20-1 and TRBJ1-5, with a possible D match to TRBD1 (5 bases). CDR3 coding DNA: TGCAGTGCTAGACCCCTGACAGTAGGCAATCAGCCCCAGCATTTT. Translating gives CSARPLTVGNQPQHF.